One sample yielded the 3 T cell receptor beta chains listed below, sequenced in a study of blood T cell repertoires in COVID-19. Only in-frame clones appear in the TCRdb table, and some are missing; sequencing was by immunoSEQ multiplex PCR. The sample has some 59,000 clones, 89% seen once. Sequenced: peripheral blood. The receptor set was obtained from a man aged 55 to 70 with acute or convalescent COVID-19.

The chain carries TRBV2 and TRBJ1-6, with D possibly TRBD1 on 5 matching bases. The germline gives CDR1 SNHLY, CDR2 FYNNEI. This CDR3 is 13 amino acids long. The V gene lost 5 bases and the J gene lost 11 bases, with 13 bases spanning the gap. In DNA form, the CDR3 reads TGTGCCAGCAGTATAAACGAAGGGGCACCCCTCCACTTT. Its translation is CASSINEGAPLHF.

The chain has TRBV7-9 and TRBJ2-5, with a tentative D call TRBD1 (5 bases). CDR1 SEHNR and CDR2 FQNEAQ come from the germline V gene (reference sequence). The length of the CDR3 is 15 residues. V was pared by 4 bases and J by 1 base, with 13 bases between. The chain's CDR3 is CASSSAQGSQETQYF. CDR3 nucleotides: TGTGCCAGCAGCTCTGCGCAGGGAAGCCAAGAGACCCAGTACTTC.

The gene calls are TRBV18 and TRBJ1-2; D not resolved. Trimming shortened V by 2 bases and J by 8 bases, and 12 bases separated the two germline ends. Germline V gene lookup returns CDR1 KGHSH and CDR2 LQKENI. The CDR3 covers 13 residues. CDR3 sequence (DNA): TGTGCCAGCTCACCATTATTAAGCGAGGGCTACACCTTC. As protein: CASSPLLSEGYTF. Supplemented by reference TRBV18 and TRBJ1-2, the full variable domain reads NAGVMQNPRHLVRRRGQEARLRCSPMKGHSHVYWYRQLPEEGLKFMVYLQKENIIDESGMPKERFSAEFPKEGPSILRIQQVVRGDSAAYFCASSPLLSEGYTFGSGTRLTVV.